This T cell receptor (beta chain) came from a study of human T cells and chemical hapten exposure. The V end lost 3 bases, the J end lost 5 bases, and 11 bases lay between the germline ends. This CDR3 has 12 residues. Germline values: CDR1 DFQATT, CDR2 SNEGSKA (reference sequence). Time point meaning: patch test 1, 2 weeks after DPC sensitization. The treatment here: therapeutic diphenylcyclopropenone sensitization with weekly scalp DPC. TCRdb redid the calling of the RACE reads with MiXCR, one entry per CDR3 protein. The sample records some 170,000 distinct CDR3 sequences, approximately 20% being singletons.

The sequence was collected from a woman in her forties or fifties with alopecia areata. Some clones in this sample may be carry-over from other donors' samples. The chain couples TRBV20-1 to TRBJ2-7, with D possibly TRBD2 on 6 matching bases. The source material was whole blood, sampled in connection with sensitization to the hapten diphenylcyclopropenone (DPC). The CDR3 DNA sequence: TGCAGTGCTAGTGACGGAGGGCACGAGCAGTACTTC. Translated, it gives CSASDGGHEQYF.